Here is one T cell receptor (beta chain) with its context. The sample comes from a study of identical twins. V lost 3 bases to trimming and J lost 1 base; unmatched junction nucleotides: 4. From germline, CDR1 is DFQATT and CDR2 SNEGSKA (reference sequence). The CDR3 covers 15 residues. TCRdb used MiXCR to reprocess the 5' RACE reads, holding one entry per CDR3 protein. This sample yields just over 500,000 distinct CDR3 sequences, of which 22% are seen a single time; under 0.95% belongs to the top ten. The same data also went into a second study, on T cells expressing NK-cell markers.

The chain has TRBV20-1 and TRBJ2-2; 8 positions agree with TRBD2. Sequencing used CD4+ T cells sorted from blood. The receptor was isolated from a woman aged 18-35 years in good health. In DNA, the CDR3 is TGCAGTGCTAGTAGAGCGGGGGTGAACACCGGGGAGCTGTTTTTT. Translation: CSASRAGVNTGELFF.